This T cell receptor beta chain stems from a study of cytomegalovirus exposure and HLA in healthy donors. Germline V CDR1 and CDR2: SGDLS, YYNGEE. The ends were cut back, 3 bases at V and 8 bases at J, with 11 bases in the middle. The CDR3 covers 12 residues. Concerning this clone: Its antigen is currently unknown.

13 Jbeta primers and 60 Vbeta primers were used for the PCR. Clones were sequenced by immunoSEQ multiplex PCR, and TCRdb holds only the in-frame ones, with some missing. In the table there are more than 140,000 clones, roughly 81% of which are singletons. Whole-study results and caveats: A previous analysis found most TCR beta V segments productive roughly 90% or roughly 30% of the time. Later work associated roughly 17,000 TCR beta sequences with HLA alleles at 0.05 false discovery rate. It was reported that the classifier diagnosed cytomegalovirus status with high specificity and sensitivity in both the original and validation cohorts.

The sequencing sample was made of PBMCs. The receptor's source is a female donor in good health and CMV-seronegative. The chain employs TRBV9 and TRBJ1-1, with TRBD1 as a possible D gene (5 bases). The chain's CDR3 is CASSGIQEEAFF. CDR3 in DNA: TGTGCCAGCAGCGGAATACAGGAAGAAGCTTTCTTT.